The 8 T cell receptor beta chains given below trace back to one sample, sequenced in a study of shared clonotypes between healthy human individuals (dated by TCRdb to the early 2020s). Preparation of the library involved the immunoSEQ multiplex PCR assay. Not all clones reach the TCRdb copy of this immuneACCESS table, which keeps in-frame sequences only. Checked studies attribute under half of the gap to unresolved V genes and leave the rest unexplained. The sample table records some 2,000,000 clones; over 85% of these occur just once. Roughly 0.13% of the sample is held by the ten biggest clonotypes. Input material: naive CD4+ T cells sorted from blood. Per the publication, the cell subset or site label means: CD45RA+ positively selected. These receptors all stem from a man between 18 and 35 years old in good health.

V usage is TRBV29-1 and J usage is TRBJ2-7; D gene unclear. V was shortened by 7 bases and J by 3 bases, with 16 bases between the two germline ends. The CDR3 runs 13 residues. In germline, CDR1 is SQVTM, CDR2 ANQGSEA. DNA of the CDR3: TGCAGCGCTTTAGTCGGAGCTTTCTACGAGCAGTACTTC. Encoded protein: CSALVGAFYEQYF.

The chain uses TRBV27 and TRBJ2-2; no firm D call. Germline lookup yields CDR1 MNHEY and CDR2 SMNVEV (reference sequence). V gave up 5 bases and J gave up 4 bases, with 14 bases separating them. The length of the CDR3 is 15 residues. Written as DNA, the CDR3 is TGTGCCAGCAGTCCTCGGCGACTGGGCACCGGGGAGCTGTTTTTT. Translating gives CASSPRRLGTGELFF.

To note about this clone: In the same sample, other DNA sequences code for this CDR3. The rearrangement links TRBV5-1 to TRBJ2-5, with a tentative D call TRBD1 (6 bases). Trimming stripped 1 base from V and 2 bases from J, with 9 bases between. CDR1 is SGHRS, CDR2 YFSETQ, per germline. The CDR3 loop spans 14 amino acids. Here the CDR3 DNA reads TGCGCCAGCAGCTTGTCAGGGGTACAAGAGACCCAGTACTTC. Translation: CASSLSGVQETQYF.

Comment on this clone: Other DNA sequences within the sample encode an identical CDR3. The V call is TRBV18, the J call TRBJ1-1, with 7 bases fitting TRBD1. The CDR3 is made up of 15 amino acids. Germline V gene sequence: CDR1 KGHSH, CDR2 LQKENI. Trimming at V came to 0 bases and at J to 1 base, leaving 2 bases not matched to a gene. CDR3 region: CASSPPNRGNTEAFF. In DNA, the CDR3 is TGTGCCAGCTCACCACCGAACAGGGGGAACACTGAAGCTTTCTTT.

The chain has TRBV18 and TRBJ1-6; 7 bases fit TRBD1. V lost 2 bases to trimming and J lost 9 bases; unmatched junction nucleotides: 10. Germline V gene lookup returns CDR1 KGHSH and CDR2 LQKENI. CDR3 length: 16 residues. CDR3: CASSPVEGALGSPLHF. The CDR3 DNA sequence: TGTGCCAGCTCACCAGTCGAGGGGGCCCTAGGTTCACCCCTCCACTTT.

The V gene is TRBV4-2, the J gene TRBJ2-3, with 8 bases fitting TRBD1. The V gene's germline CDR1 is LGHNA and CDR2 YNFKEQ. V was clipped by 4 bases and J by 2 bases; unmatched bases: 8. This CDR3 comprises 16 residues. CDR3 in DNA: TGTGCCAGCAGCCGGACCGGGACAGGTTACACAGATACGCAGTATTTT. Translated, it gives CASSRTGTGYTDTQYF.

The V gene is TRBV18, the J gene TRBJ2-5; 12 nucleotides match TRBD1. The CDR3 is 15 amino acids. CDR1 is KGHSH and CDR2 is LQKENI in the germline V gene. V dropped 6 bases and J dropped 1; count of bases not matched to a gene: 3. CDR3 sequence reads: CASSTGQGAQETQYF. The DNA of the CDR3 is TGTGCCAGCTCTACGGGACAGGGGGCCCAAGAGACCCAGTACTTC.

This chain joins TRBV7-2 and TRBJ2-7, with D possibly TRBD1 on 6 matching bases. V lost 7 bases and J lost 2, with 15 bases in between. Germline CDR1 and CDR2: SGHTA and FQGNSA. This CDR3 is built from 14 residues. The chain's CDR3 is CASTLTGPAYEQYF. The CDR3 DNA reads TGTGCCAGCACCTTGACAGGTCCCGCCTACGAGCAGTACTTC.